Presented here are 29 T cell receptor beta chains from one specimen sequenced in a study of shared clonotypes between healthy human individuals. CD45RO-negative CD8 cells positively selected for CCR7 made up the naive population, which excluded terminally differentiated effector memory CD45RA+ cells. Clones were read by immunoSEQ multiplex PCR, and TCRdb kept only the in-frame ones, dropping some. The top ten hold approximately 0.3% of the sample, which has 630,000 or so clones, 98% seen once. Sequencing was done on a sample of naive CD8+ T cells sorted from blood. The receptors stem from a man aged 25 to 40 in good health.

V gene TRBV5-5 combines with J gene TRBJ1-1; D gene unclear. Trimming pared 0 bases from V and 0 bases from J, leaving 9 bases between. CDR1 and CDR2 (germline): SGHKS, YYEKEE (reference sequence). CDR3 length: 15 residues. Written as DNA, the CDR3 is TGTGCCAGCAGCTTGGCCAGTATCATGAACACTGAAGCTTTCTTT. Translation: CASSLASIMNTEAFF. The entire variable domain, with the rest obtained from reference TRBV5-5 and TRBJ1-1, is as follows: DAGVTQSPTHLIKTRGQQVTLRCSPISGHKSVSWYQQVLGQGPQFIFQYYEKEERGRGNFPDRFSARQFPNYSSELNVNALLLGDSALYLCASSLASIMNTEAFFGQGTRLTVV.

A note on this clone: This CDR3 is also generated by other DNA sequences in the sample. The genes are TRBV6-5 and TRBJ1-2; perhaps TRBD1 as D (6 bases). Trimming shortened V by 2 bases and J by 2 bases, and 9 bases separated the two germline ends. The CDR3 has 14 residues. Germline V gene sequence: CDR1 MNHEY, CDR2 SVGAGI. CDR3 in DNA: TGTGCCAGCAGTTACGGCGGGGGCAACTATGGCTACACCTTC. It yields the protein CASSYGGGNYGYTF.

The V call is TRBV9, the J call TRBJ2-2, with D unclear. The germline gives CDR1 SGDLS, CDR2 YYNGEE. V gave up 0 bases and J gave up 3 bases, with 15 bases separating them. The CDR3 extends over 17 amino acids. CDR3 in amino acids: CASSVALLARYTGELFF. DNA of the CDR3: TGTGCCAGCAGCGTAGCCCTACTGGCGAGATACACCGGGGAGCTGTTTTTT.

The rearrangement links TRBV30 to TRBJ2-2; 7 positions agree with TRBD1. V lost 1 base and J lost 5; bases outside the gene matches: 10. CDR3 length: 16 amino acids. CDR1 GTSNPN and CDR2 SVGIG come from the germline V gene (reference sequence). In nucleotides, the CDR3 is TGTGCCTGGAGTGCTCAAGACAGGGCTCTGACCGGGGAGCTGTTTTTT. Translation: CAWSAQDRALTGELFF.

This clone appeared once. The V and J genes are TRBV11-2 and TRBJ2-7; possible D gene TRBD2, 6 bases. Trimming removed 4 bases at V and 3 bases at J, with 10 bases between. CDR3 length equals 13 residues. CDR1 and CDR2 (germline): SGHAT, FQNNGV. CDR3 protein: CASSSYGGYEQYF. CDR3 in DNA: TGTGCCAGCAGCTCGTACGGGGGCTACGAGCAGTACTTC.

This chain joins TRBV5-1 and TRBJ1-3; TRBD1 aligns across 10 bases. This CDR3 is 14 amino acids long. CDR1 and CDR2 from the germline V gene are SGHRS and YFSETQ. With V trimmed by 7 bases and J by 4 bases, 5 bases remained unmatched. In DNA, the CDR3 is TGCGCCAGCCGGGGGACAGGGGTCGGAAACACCATATATTTT. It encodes CASRGTGVGNTIYF.

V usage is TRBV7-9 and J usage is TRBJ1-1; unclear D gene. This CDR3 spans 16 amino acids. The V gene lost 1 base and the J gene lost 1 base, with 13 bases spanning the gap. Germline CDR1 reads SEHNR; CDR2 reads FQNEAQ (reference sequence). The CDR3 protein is CASSLDAGPTNTEAFF. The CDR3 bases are TGTGCCAGCAGCTTAGATGCGGGCCCAACGAACACTGAAGCTTTCTTT.

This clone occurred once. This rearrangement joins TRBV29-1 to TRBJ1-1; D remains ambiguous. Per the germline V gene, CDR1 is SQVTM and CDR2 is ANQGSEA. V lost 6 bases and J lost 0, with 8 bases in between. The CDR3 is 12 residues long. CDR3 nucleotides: TGCAGCGTGACCGTTATGAACACTGAAGCTTTCTTT. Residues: CSVTVMNTEAFF.

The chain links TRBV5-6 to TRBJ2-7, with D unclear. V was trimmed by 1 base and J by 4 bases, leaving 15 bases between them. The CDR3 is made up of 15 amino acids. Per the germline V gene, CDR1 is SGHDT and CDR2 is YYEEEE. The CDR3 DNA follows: TGTGCCAGCAGCTTGACGGCGGACGGTTTATACGAGCAGTACTTC. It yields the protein CASSLTADGLYEQYF.

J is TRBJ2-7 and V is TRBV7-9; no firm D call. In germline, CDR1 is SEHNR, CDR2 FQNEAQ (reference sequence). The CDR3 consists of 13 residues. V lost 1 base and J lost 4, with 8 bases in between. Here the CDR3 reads CASSLDTTYEQYF. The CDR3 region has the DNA TGTGCCAGCAGCTTAGATACCACATACGAGCAGTACTTC. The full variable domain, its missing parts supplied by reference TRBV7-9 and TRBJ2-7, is DTGVSQNPRHKITKRGQNVTFRCDPISEHNRLYWYRQTLGQGPEFLTYFQNEAQLEKSRLLSDRFSAERPKGSFSTLEIQRTEQGDSAMYLCASSLDTTYEQYFGPGTRLTVT.

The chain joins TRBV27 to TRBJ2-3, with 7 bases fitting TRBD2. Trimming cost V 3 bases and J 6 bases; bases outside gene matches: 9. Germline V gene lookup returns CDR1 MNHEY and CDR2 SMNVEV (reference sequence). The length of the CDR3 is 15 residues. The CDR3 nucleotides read TGTGCCAGCAGTTTGGGCGGGAGAGGGGTGGATACGCAGTATTTT. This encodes CASSLGGRGVDTQYF.

CDR3 bases: TGTGCCATCAGTGATAGGGGCCAAGAGACCCAGTACTTC. Translating it yields CAISDRGQETQYF. The rearrangement joins TRBV10-3 to TRBJ2-5; D perhaps matches TRBD1 (5 bases). This CDR3 is built from 13 residues. From germline, CDR1 is ENHRY and CDR2 SYGVKD. V lost 3 bases, J lost 1 base, and 6 bases lay in between.

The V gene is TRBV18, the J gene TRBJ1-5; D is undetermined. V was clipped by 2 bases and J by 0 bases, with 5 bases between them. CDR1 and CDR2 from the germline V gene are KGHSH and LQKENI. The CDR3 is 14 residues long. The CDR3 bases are TGTGCCAGCTCACCAGGGAATAGCAATCAGCCCCAGCATTTT. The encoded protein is CASSPGNSNQPQHF.

CDR3 sequence: CASGRTGGFYTF. In DNA, the CDR3 is TGTGCCAGCGGCCGGACAGGGGGTTTCTACACCTTC. V gene TRBV6-5 combines with J gene TRBJ1-2; 10 bases are shared with TRBD1. The germline V gene encodes CDR1 MNHEY and CDR2 SVGAGI. V was pared by 8 bases and J by 10 bases, with 7 bases of the junction left unmatched. The CDR3 is 12 residues long.

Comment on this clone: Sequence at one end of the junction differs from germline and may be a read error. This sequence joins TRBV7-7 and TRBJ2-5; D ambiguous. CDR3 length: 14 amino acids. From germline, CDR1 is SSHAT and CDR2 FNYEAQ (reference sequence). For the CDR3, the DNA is TGTGCTAGCAGCACGCTTGGAGTCGTGGAGACCCAGTACTTC. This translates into CASSTLGVVETQYF.

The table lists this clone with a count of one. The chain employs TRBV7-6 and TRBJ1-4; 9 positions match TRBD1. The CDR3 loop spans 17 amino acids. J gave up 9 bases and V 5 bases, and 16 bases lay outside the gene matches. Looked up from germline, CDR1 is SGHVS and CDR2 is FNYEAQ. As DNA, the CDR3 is TGTGCCAGCAGCACCGGGACAGGGAATTCCGGCATGAAAAAACTGTTTTTT. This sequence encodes CASSTGTGNSGMKKLFF.

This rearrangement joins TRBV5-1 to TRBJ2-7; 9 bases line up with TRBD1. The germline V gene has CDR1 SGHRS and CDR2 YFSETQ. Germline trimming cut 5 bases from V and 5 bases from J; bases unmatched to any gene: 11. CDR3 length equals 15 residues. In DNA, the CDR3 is TGCGCCAGCAGGGTTGTACAGGGGGCGGAGAACGAGCAGTACTTC. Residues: CASRVVQGAENEQYF. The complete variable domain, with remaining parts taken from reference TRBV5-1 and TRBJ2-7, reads KAGVTQTPRYLIKTRGQQVTLSCSPISGHRSVSWYQQTPGQGLQFLFEYFSETQRNKGNFPGRFSGRQFSNSRSEMNVSTLELGDSALYLCASRVVQGAENEQYFGPGTRLTVT.

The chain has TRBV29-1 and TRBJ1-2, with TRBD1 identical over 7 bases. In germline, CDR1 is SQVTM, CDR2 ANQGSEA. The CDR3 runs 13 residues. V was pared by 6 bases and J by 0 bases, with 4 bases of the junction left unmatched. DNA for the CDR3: TGCAGCGTAACAGACAGGGCTAACTATGGCTACACCTTC. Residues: CSVTDRANYGYTF.

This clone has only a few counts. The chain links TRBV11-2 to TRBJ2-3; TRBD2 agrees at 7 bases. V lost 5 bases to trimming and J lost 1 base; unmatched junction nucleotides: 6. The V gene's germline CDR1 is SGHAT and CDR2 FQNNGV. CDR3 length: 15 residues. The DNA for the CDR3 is TGTGCCAGCAGCAGACGCCTAGCGGGCACAGATACGCAGTATTTT. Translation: CASSRRLAGTDTQYF.

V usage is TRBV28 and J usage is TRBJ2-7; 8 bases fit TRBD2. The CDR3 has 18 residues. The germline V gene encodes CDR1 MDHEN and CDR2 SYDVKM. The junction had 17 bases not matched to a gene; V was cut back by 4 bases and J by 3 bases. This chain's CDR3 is CASSSLFMTGGAHYEQYF. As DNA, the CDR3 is TGTGCCAGCAGTTCCCTGTTTATGACGGGAGGGGCACACTACGAGCAGTACTTC.

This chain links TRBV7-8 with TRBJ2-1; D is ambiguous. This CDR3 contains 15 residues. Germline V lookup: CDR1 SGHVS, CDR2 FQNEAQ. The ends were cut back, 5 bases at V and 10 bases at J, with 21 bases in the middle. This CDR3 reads CASSDTGAASNEQFF. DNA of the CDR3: TGTGCCAGCAGCGATACGGGCGCGGCTTCCAACGAGCAGTTCTTC. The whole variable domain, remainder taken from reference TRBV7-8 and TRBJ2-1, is GAGVSQSPRYKVAKRGQDVALRCDPISGHVSLFWYQQALGQGPEFLTYFQNEAQLDKSGLPSDRFFAERPEGSVSTLKIQRTQQEDSAVYLCASSDTGAASNEQFFGPGTRLTVL.

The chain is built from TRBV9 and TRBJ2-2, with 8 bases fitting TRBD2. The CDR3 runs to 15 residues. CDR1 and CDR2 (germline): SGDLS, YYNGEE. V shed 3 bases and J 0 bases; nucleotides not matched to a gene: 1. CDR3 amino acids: CASSAAGANTGELFF. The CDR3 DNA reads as TGTGCCAGCAGCGCAGCGGGAGCGAACACCGGGGAGCTGTTTTTT.

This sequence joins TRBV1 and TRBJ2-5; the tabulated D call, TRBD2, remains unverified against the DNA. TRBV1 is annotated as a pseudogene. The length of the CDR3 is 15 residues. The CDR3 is CTSSQRGKERETQYF. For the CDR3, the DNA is TGCACCAGCAGCCAACGAGGTAAGGAGAGGGAGACCCAGTACTTC.

For the CDR3, the DNA is TGTGCCAGCAGTCCCAGGGACAGCCAGTACGAGCAGTACTTC. Its translation is CASSPRDSQYEQYF. This sequence joins TRBV6-5 and TRBJ2-7; 7 bases are a match to TRBD1. The CDR3 loop spans 14 amino acids. V shed 5 bases and J 4 bases; nucleotides not matched to a gene: 8. Per the germline V gene, CDR1 is MNHEY and CDR2 is SVGAGI.

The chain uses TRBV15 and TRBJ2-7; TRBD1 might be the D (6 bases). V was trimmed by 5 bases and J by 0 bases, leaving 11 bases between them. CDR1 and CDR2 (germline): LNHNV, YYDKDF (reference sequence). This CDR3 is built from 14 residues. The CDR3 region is CATSDDRSSYEQYF. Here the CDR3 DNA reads TGTGCCACCAGCGACGACAGGTCCTCCTACGAGCAGTACTTC. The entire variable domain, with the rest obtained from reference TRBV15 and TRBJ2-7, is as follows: DAMVIQNPRYQVTQFGKPVTLSCSQTLNHNVMYWYQQKSSQAPKLLFHYYDKDFNNEADTPDNFQSRRPNTSFCFLDIRSPGLGDTAMYLCATSDDRSSYEQYFGPGTRLTVT.

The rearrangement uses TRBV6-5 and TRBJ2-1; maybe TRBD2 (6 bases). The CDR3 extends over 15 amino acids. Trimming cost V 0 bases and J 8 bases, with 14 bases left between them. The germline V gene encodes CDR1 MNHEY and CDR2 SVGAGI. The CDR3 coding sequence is TGTGCCAGCAGTTACTCTGTCGGGAGAGTCGATGAGCAGTTCTTC. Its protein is CASSYSVGRVDEQFF.

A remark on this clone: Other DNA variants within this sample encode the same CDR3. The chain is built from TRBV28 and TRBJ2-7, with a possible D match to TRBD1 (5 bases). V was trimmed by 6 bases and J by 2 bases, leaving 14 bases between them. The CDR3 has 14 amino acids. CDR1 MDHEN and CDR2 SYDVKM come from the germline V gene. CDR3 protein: CASSLRQGTYEQYF. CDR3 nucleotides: TGTGCCAGCAGCCTCCGGCAGGGAACCTACGAGCAGTACTTC.

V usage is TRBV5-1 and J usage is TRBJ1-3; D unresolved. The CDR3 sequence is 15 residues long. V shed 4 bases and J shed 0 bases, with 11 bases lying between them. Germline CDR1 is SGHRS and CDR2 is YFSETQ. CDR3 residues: CASSIDPSSGNTIYF. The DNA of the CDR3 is TGCGCCAGCAGCATTGATCCTAGCTCTGGAAACACCATATATTTT.

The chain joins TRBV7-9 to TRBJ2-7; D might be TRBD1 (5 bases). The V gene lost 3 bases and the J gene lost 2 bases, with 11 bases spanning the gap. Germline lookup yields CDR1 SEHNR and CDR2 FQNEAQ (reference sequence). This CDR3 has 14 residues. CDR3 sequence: CASSFSSGTYEQYF. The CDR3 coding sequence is TGTGCCAGCAGCTTTTCCTCAGGGACCTACGAGCAGTACTTC.